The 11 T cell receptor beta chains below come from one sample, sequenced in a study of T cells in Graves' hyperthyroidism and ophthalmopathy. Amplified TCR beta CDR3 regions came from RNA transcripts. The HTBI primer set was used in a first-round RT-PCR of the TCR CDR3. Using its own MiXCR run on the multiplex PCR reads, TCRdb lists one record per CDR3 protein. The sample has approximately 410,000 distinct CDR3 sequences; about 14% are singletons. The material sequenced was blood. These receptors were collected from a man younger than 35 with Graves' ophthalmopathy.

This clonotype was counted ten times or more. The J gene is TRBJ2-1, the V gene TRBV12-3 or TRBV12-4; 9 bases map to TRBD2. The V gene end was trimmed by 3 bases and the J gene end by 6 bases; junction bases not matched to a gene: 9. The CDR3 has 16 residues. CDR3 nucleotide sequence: TGTGCCAGCAGTTTTAGAGGGCGGGAGGGTGGCAATGAGCAGTTCTTC. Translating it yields CASSFRGREGGNEQFF.

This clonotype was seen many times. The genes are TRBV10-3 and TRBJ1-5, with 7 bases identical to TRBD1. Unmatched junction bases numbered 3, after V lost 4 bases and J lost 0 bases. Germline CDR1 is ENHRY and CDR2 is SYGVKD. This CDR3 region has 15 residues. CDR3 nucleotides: TGTGCCATCAGTGCGGGGACAGATAGCAATCAGCCCCAGCATTTT. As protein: CAISAGTDSNQPQHF.

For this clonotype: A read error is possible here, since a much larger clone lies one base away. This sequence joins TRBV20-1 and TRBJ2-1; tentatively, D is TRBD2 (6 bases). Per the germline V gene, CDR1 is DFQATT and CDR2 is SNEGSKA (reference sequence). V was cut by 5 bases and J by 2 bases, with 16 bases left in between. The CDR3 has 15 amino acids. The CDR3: CSAGGTPTAYNEQFF. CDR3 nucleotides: TGCAGTGCTGGCGGGACTCCTACAGCCTACAATGAGCAGTTCTTC.

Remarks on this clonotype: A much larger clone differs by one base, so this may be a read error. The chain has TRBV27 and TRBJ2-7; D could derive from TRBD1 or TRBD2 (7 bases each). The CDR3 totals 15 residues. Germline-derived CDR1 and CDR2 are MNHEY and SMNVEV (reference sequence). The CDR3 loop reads CACSKRGRDSYEQYF. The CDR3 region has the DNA TGTGCCTGCAGTAAGCGGGGCAGGGACAGCTACGAGCAGTACTTC.

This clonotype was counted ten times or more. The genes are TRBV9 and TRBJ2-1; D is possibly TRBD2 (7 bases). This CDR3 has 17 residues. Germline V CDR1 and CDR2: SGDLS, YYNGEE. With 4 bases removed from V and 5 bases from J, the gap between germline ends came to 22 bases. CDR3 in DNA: TGTGCCAGCAGCTACTGGGAGGGGGGGGATTTCAACAATGAGCAGTTCTTC. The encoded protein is CASSYWEGGDFNNEQFF.

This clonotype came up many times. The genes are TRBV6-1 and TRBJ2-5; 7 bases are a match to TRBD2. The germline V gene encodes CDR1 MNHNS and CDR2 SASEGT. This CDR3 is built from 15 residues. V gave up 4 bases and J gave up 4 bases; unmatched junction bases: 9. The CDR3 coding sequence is TGTGCCAGCAGTGCCCAGGACGGCGGGGGAGAGACCCAGTACTTC. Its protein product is CASSAQDGGGETQYF.

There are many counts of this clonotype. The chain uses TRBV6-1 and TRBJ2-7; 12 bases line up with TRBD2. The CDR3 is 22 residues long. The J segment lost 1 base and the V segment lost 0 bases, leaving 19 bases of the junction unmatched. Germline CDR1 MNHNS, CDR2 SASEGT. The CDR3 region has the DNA TGTGCCAGCAGTGAAGCGCTTCTGGCAGGGGGCATCGGACTAGCGGGATCCTACGAGCAGTACTTC. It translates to CASSEALLAGGIGLAGSYEQYF.

CDR3 nucleotides: TGCGCCAGCAGCCCCCGGACAGGGGACTACTCTGGAAACACCATATATTTT. Translating gives CASSPRTGDYSGNTIYF. V is TRBV5-1 and J is TRBJ1-3; 9 nucleotides match TRBD1. Germline CDR1 SGHRS, CDR2 YFSETQ. Losses at the gene ends were 4 bases for V and 0 bases for J; bases not matched to a gene: 8. The CDR3 is 17 amino acids.

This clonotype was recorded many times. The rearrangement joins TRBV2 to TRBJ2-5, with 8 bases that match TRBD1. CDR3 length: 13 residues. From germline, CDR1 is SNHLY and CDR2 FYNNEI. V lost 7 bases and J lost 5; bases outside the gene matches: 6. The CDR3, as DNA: TGTGCCAGCAAGGACAGGGCTTATGAGACCCAGTACTTC. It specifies CASKDRAYETQYF.

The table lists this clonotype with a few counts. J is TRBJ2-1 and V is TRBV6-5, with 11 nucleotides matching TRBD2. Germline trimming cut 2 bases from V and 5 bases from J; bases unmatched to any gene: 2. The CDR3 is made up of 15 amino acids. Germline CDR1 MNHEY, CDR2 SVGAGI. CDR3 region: CASSYGTSGHNEQFF. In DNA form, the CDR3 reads TGTGCCAGCAGTTACGGGACTAGCGGACACAATGAGCAGTTCTTC.

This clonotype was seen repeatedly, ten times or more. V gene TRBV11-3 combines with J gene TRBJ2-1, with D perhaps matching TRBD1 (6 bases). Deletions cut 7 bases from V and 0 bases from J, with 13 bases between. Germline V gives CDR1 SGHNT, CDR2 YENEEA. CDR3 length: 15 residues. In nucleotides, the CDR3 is TGTGCCAGCACTAGACAGGCGAACTCCTACAATGAGCAGTTCTTC. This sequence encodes CASTRQANSYNEQFF.